The 20 T cell receptor beta chains presented below share a single source sample, sequenced in a study of a mutant IDH1 vaccine in newly diagnosed glioma. The data were produced by immunoSEQ multiplex PCR, yet TCRdb's version contains in-frame clones alone and is incomplete. The top ten hold less than 9.5% of the sample, which has over 75,000 clones, around three quarters seen once. Time point: baseline, week 1 (first vaccination visit). Treatment meaning: pre-vaccination baseline after standard-of-care therapy. Source: PBMCs, taken from a glioma patient treated with radiotherapy, temozolomide or both. These receptors all stem from a man in his forties with glioma.

The V gene is TRBV12-5, the J gene TRBJ1-4; maybe TRBD1 (6 bases). This CDR3 comprises 14 residues. Germline-derived CDR1 and CDR2 are LGHNT and FRNRAP. Trimming took 6 bases from V and 5 from J, leaving 13 bases between them. The CDR3 nucleotides read TGTGCTAGTGGGCCCGGGGGCCGGAATGAAAAACTGTTTTTT. It encodes CASGPGGRNEKLFF.

The chain is built from TRBV25-1 and TRBJ2-5; 10 nucleotides align to TRBD1. The germline V gene encodes CDR1 MGHDK and CDR2 SYGVNS. The V segment lost 5 bases and the J segment 11 bases; nucleotides outside the gene matches: 23. This CDR3 contains 18 residues. The CDR3 region has the DNA TGTGCCAGCAGTCCTCCCCCGGGACAGGGGTCAATCTTGCGGGAGCAGTACTTC. The encoded protein is CASSPPPGQGSILREQYF.

The chain combines TRBV7-2 with TRBJ2-1; D may be TRBD2 (6 bases). Germline V gene data show CDR1 as SGHTA and CDR2 as FQGNSA. The CDR3 sequence is 16 residues long. The V gene lost 4 bases and the J gene lost 2 bases, with 15 bases spanning the gap. The CDR3 region has the DNA TGTGCCAGCAGCTCAAGACGTAGCGGCGCCTACAATGAGCAGTTCTTC. It codes for CASSSRRSGAYNEQFF.

V usage is TRBV9 and J usage is TRBJ2-1, with TRBD1 matching over 10 bases. The V and J ends lost 4 bases and 4 bases, in that order; junction bases with no gene match: 8. CDR3 size: 16 residues. CDR1 SGDLS and CDR2 YYNGEE come from the germline V gene. The CDR3 loop reads CASSRTGQGYYNEQFF. The CDR3 bases are TGTGCCAGCAGCAGAACGGGACAGGGGTATTACAATGAGCAGTTCTTC.

A note on this clone: It is unclear where the CDR3 begins or ends on the DNA, so no DNA is shown, and the CDR3 is as TCRdb lists it. CDR3 sequence reads: CASSFGAGELFF. V gene TRBV27 combines with J gene TRBJ2-2; TRBD2 is the table's D call, not checked against the DNA. Germline CDR1 is MNHEY and CDR2 is SMNVEV (reference sequence). The CDR3 is 12 residues long, ends included.

The chain employs TRBV5-4 and TRBJ1-1, with 7 bases lining up with TRBD1. This CDR3 is built from 13 residues. CDR1 and CDR2 from the germline V gene are SGHNT and YYREEE (reference sequence). With 4 bases clipped from V and 4 bases from J, the junction kept 4 bases outside the gene matches. The CDR3 DNA sequence: TGTGCCAGCAGCGTAGACAGGGCCACTGAAGCTTTCTTT. Translation: CASSVDRATEAFF.

This clone was observed a handful of times. The J gene is TRBJ2-3, the V gene TRBV7-8; the D is unclear. With 1 base removed from V and 0 bases from J, the gap between germline ends came to 2 bases. Looked up from germline, CDR1 is SGHVS and CDR2 is FQNEAQ. This CDR3 is built from 13 residues. This chain's CDR3 is CASSLDSTDTQYF. DNA for the CDR3: TGTGCCAGCAGCTTAGACAGCACAGATACGCAGTATTTT.

This rearrangement joins TRBV12-5 to TRBJ2-3; D ambiguous. The V gene lost 0 bases and the J gene lost 5 bases, with 6 bases spanning the gap. This CDR3 has 13 amino acids. Looked up from germline, CDR1 is LGHNT and CDR2 is FRNRAP. The CDR3 loop reads CASGLVRVDTQYF. The DNA of the CDR3 is TGTGCTAGTGGTTTGGTAAGGGTAGATACGCAGTATTTT.

This clone was recorded a few times. J is TRBJ2-5 and V is TRBV5-8; D may be TRBD2 (6 bases). CDR1 and CDR2 (germline): SGHTS, YDEGEE. Trimming stripped 0 bases from V and 5 bases from J, with 11 bases between. The CDR3 extends over 14 amino acids. CDR3 nucleotide sequence: TGTGCCAGCAGCTTGGATGCAGGGAGGGAGACCCAGTACTTC. It is translated as CASSLDAGRETQYF.

This clone has more than one count but fewer than ten. V is TRBV10-3 and J is TRBJ1-2, with 10 bases fitting TRBD1. Germline V gene lookup returns CDR1 ENHRY and CDR2 SYGVKD. This CDR3 spans 15 amino acids. V lost 6 bases, J lost 7 bases, and 11 bases stayed unmatched. CDR3 DNA: TGTGCCATCAGCCAAACGACAGGGGGCTTCGGTGGCTACACCTTC. Translating gives CAISQTTGGFGGYTF.

V gene TRBV29-1 combines with J gene TRBJ2-7; D is unresolved. The germline V and J ends were trimmed by 6 bases and 0 bases, with 6 bases remaining between them. Germline V gives CDR1 SQVTM, CDR2 ANQGSEA. This CDR3 region has 11 residues. The CDR3 is CSVAFSYEQYF. As DNA, the CDR3 is TGCAGCGTGGCCTTCTCCTACGAGCAGTACTTC.

For the CDR3, the DNA is TGTGCCACCAGCAGAGTGGATCACCCGGAGCAGTACTTC. It codes for CATSRVDHPEQYF. The genes are TRBV15 and TRBJ2-7; D not resolved. The germline CDR1 and CDR2 sequences are LNHNV and YYDKDF (reference sequence). The CDR3 consists of 13 residues. V was clipped by 1 base and J by 7 bases, with 11 bases between them.

This chain joins TRBV4-1 and TRBJ1-6; D might be TRBD1 (6 bases). Germline V gene lookup returns CDR1 MGHRA and CDR2 YSYEKL. This CDR3 contains 16 residues. Trimming removed 0 bases at V and 12 bases at J, with 18 bases between. The DNA of the CDR3 is TGCGCCAGCAGCCAAGAGGTACAGGGCCTAAGAATACCCCTCCACTTT. Its translation: CASSQEVQGLRIPLHF.

This clone was detected only once. In nucleotides, the CDR3 is TGTGCCAGCAGGGGAGGGGGTTACTATGGCTACACCTTC. It is translated as CASRGGGYYGYTF. The chain joins TRBV2 to TRBJ1-2, with TRBD1 as a possible D gene (6 bases). This CDR3 has 13 amino acids. Germline CDR1 reads SNHLY; CDR2 reads FYNNEI. Trimming shortened V by 6 bases and J by 3 bases, and 11 bases separated the two germline ends. The whole variable domain, remainder taken from reference TRBV2 and TRBJ1-2, is EPEVTQTPSHQVTQMGQEVILRCVPISNHLYFYWYRQILGQKVEFLVSFYNNEISEKSEIFDDQFSVERPDGSNFTLKIRSTKLEDSAMYFCASRGGGYYGYTFGSGTRLTVV.

V usage is TRBV5-6 and J usage is TRBJ1-2, with TRBD1 identical over 9 bases. V lost 3 bases and J lost 8; bases outside the gene matches: 11. CDR3 size: 15 residues. Germline V gene sequence: CDR1 SGHDT, CDR2 YYEEEE. Written as DNA, the CDR3 is TGTGCCAGCAGCTCGAACCTACAGGGGGCCCGCGGCTACACCTTC. Translation: CASSSNLQGARGYTF.

The chain has TRBV10-3 and TRBJ2-1, with 7 bases fitting TRBD2. The CDR3 is made up of 15 amino acids. CDR1 ENHRY and CDR2 SYGVKD come from the germline V gene. Trimming at V came to 6 bases and at J to 3 bases, leaving 8 bases not matched to a gene. The CDR3 is CAISPSSGGYNEQFF. CDR3 sequence (DNA): TGTGCCATCAGCCCTTCTAGCGGCGGCTACAATGAGCAGTTCTTC.

V and J are TRBV15 and TRBJ2-3, with a tentative D call TRBD2 (5 bases). Germline assignment: CDR1 LNHNV and CDR2 YYDKDF (reference sequence). The CDR3 loop spans 14 amino acids. The V and J ends lost 2 bases and 0 bases respectively, with 6 bases between them. Here the CDR3 reads CATSRTGSTDTQYF. The CDR3, as DNA: TGTGCCACCAGCAGAACGGGAAGCACAGATACGCAGTATTTT.

The chain links TRBV18 to TRBJ2-7; 9 bases match TRBD1. This CDR3 is built from 13 residues. V gave up 3 bases and J gave up 6 bases; unmatched junction bases: 3. The germline gives CDR1 KGHSH, CDR2 LQKENI. The CDR3 region is CASSPQDRGEQYF. The CDR3 DNA sequence: TGTGCCAGCTCACCTCAGGACAGGGGCGAGCAGTACTTC.

This clone occurred a few times. The rearrangement uses TRBV6-6 and TRBJ2-1; 11 positions match TRBD2. The CDR3 spans 14 residues. The germline V gene has CDR1 MNHNY and CDR2 SVGAGI (reference sequence). The trim removed 7 bases at V and 7 bases at J, leaving 6 bases unmatched. CDR3 in DNA: TGTGCCAGCATAAAGACTAGCGGGGAAAATGAGCAGTTCTTC. Its translation: CASIKTSGENEQFF.

This clone has at least ten counts. The chain is built from TRBV11-2 and TRBJ2-7; a possible D gene is TRBD1 (7 bases). The germline CDR1 and CDR2 sequences are SGHAT and FQNNGV. V shed 0 bases and J shed 7 bases, with 13 bases lying between them. The CDR3 spans 14 residues. The CDR3 here is CASSLDRGVEEQYF. In DNA form, the CDR3 reads TGTGCCAGCAGCTTAGACAGGGGGGTTGAAGAGCAGTACTTC.